Below, 4 T cell receptor beta chains from the same sample are listed, as sequenced in a study of T-cell memory formation after mild COVID-19. MiXCR was run by TCRdb on the 5' RACE reads, yielding one entry per CDR3 protein. The table includes roughly 80,000 distinct CDR3 sequences, roughly 25% detected once. The sample taken for sequencing was PBMCs or a T cell subset sorted from them (not recorded which). The receptors stem from a man aged 18 to 29 who had mild COVID-19 (a few samples of this study predate the infection). Cell type and time point are not known.

This clonotype turned up a few times. V gene TRBV4-1 combines with J gene TRBJ2-1; possible D gene TRBD2, 7 bases. Germline values: CDR1 MGHRA, CDR2 YSYEKL. The V end was cut by 5 bases, the J end by 5 bases, with 13 bases between. The CDR3 is 14 residues long. The CDR3 coding sequence is TGCGCCAGCAGCTTGGGGAGGGGGAACAATGAGCAGTTCTTC. Its translation: CASSLGRGNNEQFF.

This chain uses TRBV10-3 with TRBJ2-3, with D possibly matching TRBD1 (6 bases). The CDR3 spans 17 residues. Per the germline V gene, CDR1 is ENHRY and CDR2 is SYGVKD. V shed 0 bases and J shed 7 bases, with 20 bases lying between them. DNA for the CDR3: TGTGCCATCAGTGAGTCATGGGTCAATTCCAGGGGATATACGCAGTATTTT. Its translation is CAISESWVNSRGYTQYF.

V usage is TRBV7-9 and J usage is TRBJ2-7; weak D call: TRBD2 (5 bases). The CDR3 has 16 residues. V lost 4 bases, J lost 0 bases, and 16 bases lay in between. Per the germline V gene, CDR1 is SEHNR and CDR2 is FQNEAQ (reference sequence). This CDR3 is CASSSGGRQSSYEQYF. DNA of the CDR3: TGTGCCAGCAGCTCCGGAGGCCGTCAGAGCTCCTACGAGCAGTACTTC.

This clonotype was detected a few times. This chain connects TRBV7-8 to TRBJ2-7, with D tentatively TRBD1 or TRBD2 (5 bases each). With 5 bases removed from V and 4 bases from J, the gap between germline ends came to 15 bases. The CDR3 has 14 residues. Germline CDR1 is SGHVS and CDR2 is FQNEAQ. This chain's CDR3 is CASSGYRDLYEQYV. Here the CDR3 DNA reads TGTGCCAGCAGCGGATACCGGGACCTATACGAGCAGTACGTC.